The 13 T cell receptor beta chains in this list originate from one sample, sequenced in a study of cytotoxic CD8 clonotypes in ibrutinib-treated CLL. Profiled with immunoSEQ multiplex PCR; TCRdb holds only in-frame clones, not every one. The table includes approximately 60,000 clones, 54% detected once. This sample comprised PBMCs, obtained at disease progression, from a patient treated with ibrutinib. Receptor source: a human donor with chronic lymphocytic leukemia.

This clone was counted once. V usage is TRBV30 and J usage is TRBJ1-4; TRBD1 matches at 7 bases. CDR1 and CDR2 from the germline V gene are GTSNPN and SVGIG (reference sequence). Trimming at V came to 0 bases and at J to 10 bases, leaving 11 bases not matched to a gene. The CDR3 runs to 15 residues. CDR3 protein: CAWSVVRDSRRKLFF. The DNA for the CDR3 is TGTGCCTGGAGTGTTGTCCGGGACAGCCGGCGAAAACTGTTTTTT. Combining the CDR3 with reference TRBV30 and TRBJ1-4 gives the whole variable domain SQTIHQWPATLVQPVGSPLSLECTVEGTSNPNLYWYRQAAGRGLQLLFYSVGIGQISSEVPQNLSASRPQDRQFILSSKKLLLSDSGFYLCAWSVVRDSRRKLFFGSGTQLSVL.

The gene calls are TRBV19 and TRBJ1-6; D not resolved. Per germline, CDR1 LNHDA and CDR2 SQIVND (reference sequence). Trimming left V 5 bases short and J 9 bases short, with 23 bases between. The CDR3 loop spans 17 amino acids. CDR3 bases: TGTGCCAGTAGTGAGTCGGGCGGACCAAAGGGTGGTTCACCCCTCCACTTT. This gives the protein CASSESGGPKGGSPLHF.

The chain joins TRBV10-3 to TRBJ2-5; no clear D. Germline CDR1 is ENHRY and CDR2 is SYGVKD. V was shortened by 3 bases and J by 5 bases, with 4 bases between the two germline ends. This CDR3 region has 11 residues. The CDR3 region is CAISDRETQYF. The CDR3, as DNA: TGTGCCATCAGTGATAGGGAGACCCAGTACTTC.

V usage is TRBV10-3 and J usage is TRBJ1-5; D gene unclear. V dropped 6 bases and J dropped 1 base, with 10 bases sitting between them. This CDR3 spans 14 amino acids. From germline, CDR1 is ENHRY and CDR2 SYGVKD. The DNA of the CDR3 is TGTGCCATCAGCTACGTAGAGAGCAATCAGCCCCAGCATTTT. It yields the protein CAISYVESNQPQHF.

This chain uses TRBV11-2 with TRBJ1-2; tentative D call: TRBD1 (5 bases). Germline-derived CDR1 and CDR2 are SGHAT and FQNNGV. The V and J ends lost 7 bases and 2 bases respectively, with 14 bases between them. This CDR3 is built from 14 residues. The CDR3 protein is CASNRPGRNYGYTF. CDR3 sequence (DNA): TGTGCCAGCAACCGACCGGGACGGAACTATGGCTACACCTTC.

In this sample, this clone turned up a few times. The chain carries TRBV5-8 and TRBJ2-7, with D tentatively TRBD2 (6 bases). The CDR3 loop spans 12 amino acids. V was shortened by 6 bases and J by 3 bases, with 10 bases between the two germline ends. Germline CDR1 is SGHTS and CDR2 is YDEGEE. As DNA, the CDR3 is TGTGCCAGCAATCTAGCGAGCTACGAGCAGTACTTC. It specifies CASNLASYEQYF.

This clone was counted only a few times. V gene TRBV6-5 combines with J gene TRBJ2-2, with D possibly TRBD2 on 5 matching bases. This CDR3 contains 14 residues. Germline V CDR1 and CDR2: MNHEY, SVGAGI. Trimming left V 6 bases short and J 6 bases short, with 14 bases between. For the CDR3, the DNA is TGTGCCAGCAGGCAAGCGGCCTCCGCCGGGGAGCTGTTTTTT. It codes for CASRQAASAGELFF.

This chain links TRBV6-1 with TRBJ2-7, with 7 bases that match TRBD1. Germline V gene lookup returns CDR1 MNHNS and CDR2 SASEGT. This CDR3 has 15 residues. Trimming at V came to 10 bases and at J to 3 bases, leaving 15 bases not matched to a gene. The CDR3 nucleotides read TGTGCCATCTCGACAGGGTCTTTTAACCGCTACGAGCAGTACTTC. Protein product: CAISTGSFNRYEQYF.

The chain couples TRBV28 to TRBJ2-5; 11 bases line up with TRBD1. The CDR3 totals 14 residues. Germline V gives CDR1 MDHEN, CDR2 SYDVKM. J lost 7 bases, V lost 1 base, and 2 bases had no gene match. This CDR3 reads CASSLSGQGGTQYF. CDR3 DNA sequence: TGTGCCAGCAGTTTATCGGGACAGGGGGGGACCCAGTACTTC. Using reference TRBV28 and TRBJ2-5 for the parts outside the CDR3, the full variable domain is DVKVTQSSRYLVKRTGEKVFLECVQDMDHENMFWYRQDPGLGLRLIYFSYDVKMKEKGDIPEGYSVSREKKERFSLILESASTNQTSMYLCASSLSGQGGTQYFGPGTRLLVL.

The rearrangement links TRBV19 to TRBJ2-7, with D possibly TRBD1 on 5 matching bases. The CDR3 loop spans 14 amino acids. The germline CDR1 and CDR2 sequences are LNHDA and SQIVND (reference sequence). Trimming shortened V by 3 bases and J by 2 bases, and 11 bases separated the two germline ends. The CDR3 is CASSMTTEAYEQYF. The DNA of the CDR3 is TGTGCCAGTAGTATGACGACAGAAGCCTACGAGCAGTACTTC.

The chain has TRBV28 and TRBJ2-3; no clear D. This CDR3 spans 14 amino acids. The ends were cut back, 3 bases at V and 0 bases at J, with 7 bases in the middle. Per germline, CDR1 MDHEN and CDR2 SYDVKM. For the CDR3, the DNA is TGTGCCAGCAGTTTCGCGCGTAGCACAGATACGCAGTATTTT. Translating it yields CASSFARSTDTQYF.

The chain couples TRBV18 to TRBJ2-1; D uncertain. The germline V and J ends were trimmed by 1 base and 4 bases, with 14 bases remaining between them. The CDR3 loop spans 16 amino acids. Germline lookup yields CDR1 KGHSH and CDR2 LQKENI. The CDR3 sequence is CASSPLSRLTYNEQFF. As DNA, the CDR3 is TGTGCCAGCTCACCACTCAGCCGGCTAACATACAATGAGCAGTTCTTC.

This clone was detected a few times. CDR3 protein: CASSLSFQATFF. The CDR3 nucleotides read TGTGCCAGCAGCTTGAGTTTTCAGGCTACTTTCTTT. The chain has TRBV5-8 and TRBJ1-1; D not certain. The CDR3 extends over 12 amino acids. Germline V lookup: CDR1 SGHTS, CDR2 YDEGEE. The V and J ends lost 1 base and 12 bases respectively, with 13 bases between them.